This T cell receptor (beta chain) was captured by sequencing in a study of blood T cell repertoires in COVID-19. Study details: PBMCs, B-cell-depleted T cells, or T cells provided the cDNA or gDNA that made up the material.

The protocol was immunoSEQ multiplex PCR, while the TCRdb copy is restricted to in-frame clones and leaves out a portion. This sample has 300,000 to 350,000 clones, with 90% to 95% found just once. The germline V gene encodes CDR1 MNHNS and CDR2 SASEGT. Germline trimming cut 2 bases from V and 1 base from J; bases unmatched to any gene: 5. The CDR3 runs to 16 residues. This clone was seen once. This sequence originates from a woman in her thirties who had been exposed to COVID-19. Sequencing was carried out using PBMCs or T cells enriched from blood (not recorded which). The chain has TRBV6-1 and TRBJ2-1, with 7 bases aligning to TRBD1. CDR3 residues: CASSEHRGRSYNEQFF. DNA of the CDR3: TGTGCCAGCAGTGAACACAGGGGAAGGTCCTACAATGAGCAGTTCTTC.